The clone carrying this T cell receptor (beta chain) occurred a few times. The antigen is undetermined. Trimming pared 2 bases from V and 3 bases from J, leaving 10 bases between. In germline, CDR1 is SEHNR, CDR2 FQNEAQ (reference sequence). There are 14 residues in the CDR3. The data belong to a study of cytomegalovirus exposure and HLA in healthy donors. Study results and caveats: In a later analysis, HLA-C alleles had the fewest associated TCRs, DRB1 alleles the most. It was confirmed in vitro that a few of the CMV-associated chains were specific for CMV antigens.

Primers included in the PCR were 60 Vbeta and 13 Jbeta primers. The table came from immunoSEQ multiplex PCR; TCRdb's copy has only in-frame clones and leaves some out. The data show roughly 160,000 clones, with under 90% seen just once and approximately 4.5% held by the top ten. The source is a man younger than 45 in good health and CMV-seronegative. The chain couples TRBV7-9 to TRBJ1-1, with D unresolved. The sequencing sample was made of PBMCs. CDR3 DNA sequence: TGTGCCAGCAGCTTACCAGTAGGAGACACTGAAGCTTTCTTT. It codes for CASSLPVGDTEAFF.